This T cell receptor (beta chain) was sequenced for a study of T cell changes during pregnancy in multiple sclerosis. Sequenced by immunoSEQ multiplex PCR; TCRdb stores in-frame clones only, minus some. Of over 25,000 clones listed, 91% are singletons. Germline lookup yields CDR1 LGHNA and CDR2 YSLEER. The CDR3 sequence is 16 residues long. J gave up 4 bases and V 0 bases, and 3 bases lay outside the gene matches. This material consisted of CD8+ T cells from peripheral blood mononuclear cells, taken in the second trimester of pregnancy. V usage is TRBV4-3 and J usage is TRBJ2-5, with 12 nucleotides matching TRBD2. The TCR comes from a female donor in good health, enrolled as a control in a pregnancy study. The CDR3 spells CASSQDPSGGAETQYF. The CDR3 DNA follows: TGCGCCAGCAGCCAAGATCCTAGCGGGGGGGCAGAGACCCAGTACTTC.